The entry that follows covers one TCR beta chain sequence. TCRdb keeps only in-frame clones here, not all; method: immunoSEQ multiplex PCR. The data show 91,000 or so clones, almost 95% seen once. CDR1 and CDR2 (germline): GTSNPN, SVGIG (reference sequence). The CDR3 has 13 residues. Trimming shortened V by 0 bases and J by 10 bases, and 15 bases separated the two germline ends. The data belong to a study of T cell changes during pregnancy in multiple sclerosis. The rearrangement uses TRBV30 and TRBJ1-2, with TRBD1 as a possible D gene (5 bases). This specimen consisted of peripheral blood, obtained after pregnancy. The sequence derives from a female donor with multiple sclerosis, enrolled in a pregnancy study. In nucleotides, the CDR3 is TGTGCCTGGAGTGTACTGGAGACAGCTACCTACACCTTC. Encoded protein: CAWSVLETATYTF.